This T cell receptor (beta chain) comes out of a study of early T cells in non-severe SARS-CoV-2 infection. About the research overall: From unsorted whole blood, bulk RNA was sequenced, and the chains remained unpaired.

Unique molecular identifiers tagged individual cDNA molecules. Using its own MiXCR run on the 5' RACE reads, TCRdb lists one record per CDR3 protein. The sample consists of 66,000 or so distinct CDR3 sequences, around 13% of them appearing once. There are a few counts of this clonotype. The length of the CDR3 is 12 residues. From germline, CDR1 is LGHNA and CDR2 YNFKEQ. The germline V and J ends were trimmed by 0 bases and 12 bases, with 8 bases remaining between them. The TCR originated in an adult who was a healthcare worker with PCR-confirmed SARS-CoV-2 infection or an uninfected control (not recorded which). V usage is TRBV4-2 and J usage is TRBJ1-4; D might be TRBD1 (5 bases). The sequenced sample was whole blood. The CDR3 region is CASSQDMGELFF. CDR3 bases: TGTGCCAGCAGCCAAGATATGGGGGAACTGTTTTTT.